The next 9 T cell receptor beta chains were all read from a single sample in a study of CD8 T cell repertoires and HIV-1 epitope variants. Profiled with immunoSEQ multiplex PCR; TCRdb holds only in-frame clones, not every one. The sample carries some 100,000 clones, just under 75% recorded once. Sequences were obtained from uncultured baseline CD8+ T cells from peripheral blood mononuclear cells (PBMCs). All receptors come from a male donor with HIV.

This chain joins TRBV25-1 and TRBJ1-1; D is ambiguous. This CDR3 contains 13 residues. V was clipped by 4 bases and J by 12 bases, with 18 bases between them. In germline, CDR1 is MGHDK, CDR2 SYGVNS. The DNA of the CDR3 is TGTGCCAGCAGTGCCGTGGCCGGTCATGGGACTTTCTTT. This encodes CASSAVAGHGTFF. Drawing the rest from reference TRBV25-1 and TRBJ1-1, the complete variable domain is EADIYQTPRYLVIGTGKKITLECSQTMGHDKMYWYQQDPGMELHLIHYSYGVNSTEKGDLSSESTVSRIRTEHFPLTLESARPSHTSQYLCASSAVAGHGTFFGQGTRLTVV.

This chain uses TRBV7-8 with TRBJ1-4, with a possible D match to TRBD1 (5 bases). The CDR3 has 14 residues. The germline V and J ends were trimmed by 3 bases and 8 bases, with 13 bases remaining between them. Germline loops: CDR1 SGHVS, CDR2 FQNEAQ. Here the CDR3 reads CASSLGEGREKLFF. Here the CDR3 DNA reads TGTGCCAGCAGCTTGGGGGAGGGGCGCGAAAAACTGTTTTTT.

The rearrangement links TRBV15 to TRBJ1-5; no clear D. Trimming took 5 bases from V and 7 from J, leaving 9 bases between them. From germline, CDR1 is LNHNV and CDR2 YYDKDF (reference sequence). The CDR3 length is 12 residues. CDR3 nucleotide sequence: TGTGCCACCAGCCCAAAAGCACAGCCCCAGCATTTT. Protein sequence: CATSPKAQPQHF.

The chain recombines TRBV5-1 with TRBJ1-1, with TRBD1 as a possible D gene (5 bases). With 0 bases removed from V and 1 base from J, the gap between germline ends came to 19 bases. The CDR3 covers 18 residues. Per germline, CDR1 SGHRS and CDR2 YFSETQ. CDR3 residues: CASSLAAGVGETNTEAFF. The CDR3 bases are TGCGCCAGCAGCTTGGCCGCGGGGGTCGGGGAAACGAACACTGAAGCTTTCTTT.

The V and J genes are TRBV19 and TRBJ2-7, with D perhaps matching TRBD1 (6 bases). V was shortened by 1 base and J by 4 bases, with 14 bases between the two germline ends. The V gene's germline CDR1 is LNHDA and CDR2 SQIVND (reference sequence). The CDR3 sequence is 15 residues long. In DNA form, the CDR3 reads TGTGCCAGTAGTATAGGGGGGACATATAATTACGAGCAGTACTTC. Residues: CASSIGGTYNYEQYF.

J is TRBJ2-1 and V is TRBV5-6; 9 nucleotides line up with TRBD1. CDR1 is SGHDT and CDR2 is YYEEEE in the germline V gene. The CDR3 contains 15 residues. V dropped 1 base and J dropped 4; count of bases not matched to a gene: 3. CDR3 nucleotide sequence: TGTGCCAGCAGCTTGTATGGGACAGGGTACAATGAGCAGTTCTTC. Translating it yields CASSLYGTGYNEQFF.

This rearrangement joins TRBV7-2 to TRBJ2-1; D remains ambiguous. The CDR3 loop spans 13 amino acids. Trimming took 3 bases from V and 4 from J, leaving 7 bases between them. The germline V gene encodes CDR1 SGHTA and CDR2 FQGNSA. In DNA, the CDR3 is TGTGCCAGCAGCTTGGTCGGATACAATGAGCAGTTCTTC. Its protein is CASSLVGYNEQFF.

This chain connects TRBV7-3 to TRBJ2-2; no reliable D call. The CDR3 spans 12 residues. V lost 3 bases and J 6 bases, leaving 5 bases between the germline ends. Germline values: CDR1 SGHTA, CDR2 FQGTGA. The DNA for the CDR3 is TGTGCCAGCAGCTTTAGTGCCGGGGAGCTGTTTTTT. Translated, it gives CASSFSAGELFF.

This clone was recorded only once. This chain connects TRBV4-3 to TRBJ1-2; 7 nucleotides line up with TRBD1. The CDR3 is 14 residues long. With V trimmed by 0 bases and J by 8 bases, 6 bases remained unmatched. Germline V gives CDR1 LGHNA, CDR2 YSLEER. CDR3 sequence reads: CASSQDNRGEGYTF. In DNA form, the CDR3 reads TGCGCCAGCAGCCAAGATAACAGGGGAGAAGGCTACACCTTC.